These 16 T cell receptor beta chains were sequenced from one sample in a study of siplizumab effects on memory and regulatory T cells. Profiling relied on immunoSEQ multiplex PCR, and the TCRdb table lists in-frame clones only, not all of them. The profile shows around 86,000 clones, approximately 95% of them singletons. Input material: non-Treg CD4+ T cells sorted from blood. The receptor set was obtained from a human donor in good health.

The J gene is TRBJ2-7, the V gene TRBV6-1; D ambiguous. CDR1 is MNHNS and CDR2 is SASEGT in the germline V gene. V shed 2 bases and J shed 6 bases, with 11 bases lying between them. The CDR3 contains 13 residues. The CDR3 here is CASSEHRSGEQYF. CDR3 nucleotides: TGTGCCAGCAGTGAACATCGGTCGGGCGAGCAGTACTTC.

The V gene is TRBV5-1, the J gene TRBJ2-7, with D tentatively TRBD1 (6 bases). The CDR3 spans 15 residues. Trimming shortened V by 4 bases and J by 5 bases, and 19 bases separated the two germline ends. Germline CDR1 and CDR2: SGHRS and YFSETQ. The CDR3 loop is CASSLTAPGDDEQYF. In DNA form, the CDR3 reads TGCGCCAGCAGCCTGACAGCTCCAGGGGACGACGAGCAGTACTTC. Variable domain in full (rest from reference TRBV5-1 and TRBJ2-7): KAGVTQTPRYLIKTRGQQVTLSCSPISGHRSVSWYQQTPGQGLQFLFEYFSETQRNKGNFPGRFSGRQFSNSRSEMNVSTLELGDSALYLCASSLTAPGDDEQYFGPGTRLTVT.

The CDR3 loop is CASSLVGIPRSTDTQYF. The CDR3 DNA is TGTGCCAGCAGCTTAGTCGGCATCCCCCGCTCCACAGATACGCAGTATTTT. J is TRBJ2-3 and V is TRBV7-8; D remains ambiguous. Per the germline V gene, CDR1 is SGHVS and CDR2 is FQNEAQ. The germline V and J ends were trimmed by 1 base and 2 bases, with 16 bases remaining between them. The CDR3 totals 17 residues. Together with reference TRBV7-8 and TRBJ2-3, the CDR3 gives the full variable domain: GAGVSQSPRYKVAKRGQDVALRCDPISGHVSLFWYQQALGQGPEFLTYFQNEAQLDKSGLPSDRFFAERPEGSVSTLKIQRTQQEDSAVYLCASSLVGIPRSTDTQYFGPGTRLTVL.

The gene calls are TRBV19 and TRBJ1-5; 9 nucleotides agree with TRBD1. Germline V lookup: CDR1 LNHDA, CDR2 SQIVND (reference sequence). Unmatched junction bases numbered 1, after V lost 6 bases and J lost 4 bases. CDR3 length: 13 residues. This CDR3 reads CASRTGGNQPQHF. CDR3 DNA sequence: TGTGCCAGTAGGACAGGGGGGAATCAGCCCCAGCATTTT.

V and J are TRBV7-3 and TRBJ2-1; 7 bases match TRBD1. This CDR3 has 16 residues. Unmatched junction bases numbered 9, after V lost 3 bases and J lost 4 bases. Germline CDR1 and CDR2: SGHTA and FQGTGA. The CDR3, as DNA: TGTGCCAGCAGCTTGAACCGGGACAGTCCTTACAATGAGCAGTTCTTC. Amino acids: CASSLNRDSPYNEQFF.

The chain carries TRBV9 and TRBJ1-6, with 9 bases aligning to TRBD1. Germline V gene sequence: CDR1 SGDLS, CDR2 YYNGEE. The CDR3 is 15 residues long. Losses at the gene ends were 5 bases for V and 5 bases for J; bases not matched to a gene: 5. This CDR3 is CASRTGGRDNSPLHF. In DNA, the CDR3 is TGTGCCAGCAGGACAGGGGGGAGAGATAATTCACCCCTCCACTTT.

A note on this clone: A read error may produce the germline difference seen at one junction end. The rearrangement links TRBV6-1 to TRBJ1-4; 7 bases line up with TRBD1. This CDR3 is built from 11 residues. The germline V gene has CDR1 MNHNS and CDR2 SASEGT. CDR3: CASRYGQETHF. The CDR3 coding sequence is TGTGCCAGCAGATATGGACAGGAGACGCATTTT.

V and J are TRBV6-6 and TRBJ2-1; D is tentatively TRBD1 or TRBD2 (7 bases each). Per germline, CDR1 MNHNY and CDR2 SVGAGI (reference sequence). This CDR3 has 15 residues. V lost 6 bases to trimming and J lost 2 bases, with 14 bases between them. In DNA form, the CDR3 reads TGTGCCAGCAGGACAGGGAGGGAGACCTACAATGAGCAGTTCTTC. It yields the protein CASRTGRETYNEQFF.

CDR3 sequence: CAWTRDADTQYF. The CDR3 DNA sequence: TGTGCCTGGACTAGAGACGCAGATACGCAGTATTTT. This chain uses TRBV30 with TRBJ2-3; D gene ambiguous. The CDR3 covers 12 residues. V lost 4 bases, J lost 4 bases, and 9 bases lay in between. Germline V gene sequence: CDR1 GTSNPN, CDR2 SVGIG (reference sequence).

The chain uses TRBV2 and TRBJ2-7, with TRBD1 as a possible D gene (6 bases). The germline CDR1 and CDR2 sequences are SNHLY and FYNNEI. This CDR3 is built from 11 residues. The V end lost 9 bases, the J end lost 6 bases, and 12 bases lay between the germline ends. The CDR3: CASQKDSEQYF. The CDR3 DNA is TGTGCCAGTCAGAAGGACAGCGAGCAGTACTTC.

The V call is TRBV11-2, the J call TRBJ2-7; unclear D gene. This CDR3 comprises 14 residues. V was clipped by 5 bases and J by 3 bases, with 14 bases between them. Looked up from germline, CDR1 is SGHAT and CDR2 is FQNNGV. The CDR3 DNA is TGTGCCAGCAGCGTCAGCGATTTGGGCTACGAGCAGTACTTC. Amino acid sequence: CASSVSDLGYEQYF.

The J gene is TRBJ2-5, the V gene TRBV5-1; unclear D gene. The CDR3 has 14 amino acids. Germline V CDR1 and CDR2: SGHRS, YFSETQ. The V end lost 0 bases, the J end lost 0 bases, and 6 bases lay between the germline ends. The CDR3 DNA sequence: TGCGCCAGCAGCTTGGAGTATTACCAAGAGACCCAGTACTTC. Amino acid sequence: CASSLEYYQETQYF.

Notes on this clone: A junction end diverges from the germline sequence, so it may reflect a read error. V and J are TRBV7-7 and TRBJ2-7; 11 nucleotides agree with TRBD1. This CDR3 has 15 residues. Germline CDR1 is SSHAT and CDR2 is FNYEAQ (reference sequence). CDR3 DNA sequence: TGTGCTAGCAGCGCAGGTCCGGGACAGGGGGGCGAGCAGTACTTC. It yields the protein CASSAGPGQGGEQYF.

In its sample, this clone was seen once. The CDR3 is CASSRGQAYEQYF. CDR3 sequence (DNA): TGTGCCAGCTCTCGGGGGCAGGCCTACGAGCAGTACTTC. The V and J genes are TRBV18 and TRBJ2-7; D is possibly TRBD1 or TRBD2 (6 bases each). There are 13 residues in the CDR3. Trimming cost V 6 bases and J 2 bases, with 11 bases left between them. In germline, CDR1 is KGHSH, CDR2 LQKENI.

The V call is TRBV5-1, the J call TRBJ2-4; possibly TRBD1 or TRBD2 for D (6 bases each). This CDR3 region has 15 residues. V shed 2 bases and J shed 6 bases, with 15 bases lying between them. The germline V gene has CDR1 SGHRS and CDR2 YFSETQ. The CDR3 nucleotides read TGCGCCAGCAGCTTCCGCGGGACACCGGGAAACATTCAGTACTTC. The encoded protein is CASSFRGTPGNIQYF.

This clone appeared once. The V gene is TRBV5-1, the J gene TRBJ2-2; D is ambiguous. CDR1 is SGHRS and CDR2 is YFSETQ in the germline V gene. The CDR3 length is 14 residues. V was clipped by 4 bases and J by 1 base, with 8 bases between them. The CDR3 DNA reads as TGCGCCAGCAGCCCCGGCGGGAACACCGGGGAGCTGTTTTTT. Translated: CASSPGGNTGELFF.